This T cell receptor beta chain was sequenced during a study of blood T cells in healthy people across ages. Across the whole study: Template switching caught about one barcoded beta molecule for each two T cells.

Study-level results: Diversity was estimated from one million T cells, and these estimates were considered underestimates. Strongly correlated with naive T cell percentage was TCR beta diversity.

Trimming took 0 bases from V and 5 from J, leaving 15 bases between them. CDR3 length: 16 amino acids. In germline, CDR1 is SGDLS, CDR2 YYNGEE. Alongside a J-beta primer mix, a sample-barcoded 5' primer served in a second PCR lasting about 7 to 11 cycles. At least 3 million CDR3-containing paired-end reads were obtained per sample. TCRdb processed the 5' RACE reads anew with MiXCR; each CDR3 protein has one entry. The sample contains approximately 820,000 distinct CDR3 sequences, around two fifths of which appear only once. With regard to this clonotype: The antigen remains unidentified.

The origin of this receptor is a man aged 55-75 years in good health. The sequenced sample consisted of blood. J is TRBJ2-1 and V is TRBV9; D may match TRBD1 or TRBD2 (6 bases each). CDR3 nucleotides: TGTGCCAGCAGCGTAGGAGGGGGGTCTCAGGACAATGAGCAGTTCTTC. Its protein is CASSVGGGSQDNEQFF.